The 3 T cell receptor beta chains listed next were all sequenced from one sample in a study of blood T cells in healthy people across ages. Through a sample-barcoded 5' primer and a J-beta primer mix, a second PCR was run for roughly 7 to 11 cycles. TCRdb passed the 5' RACE reads through MiXCR, listing each CDR3 protein once. The sample gives over a million distinct CDR3 sequences, roughly 45% of which show up once; approximately 7.9% is in the top ten. The sample comprised blood. These receptors were collected from a woman in her late teens or twenties in good health.

The chain employs TRBV12-3 or TRBV12-4 and TRBJ2-3; TRBD1 matches at 7 bases. This CDR3 has 13 residues. V trimming: 8 bases; J trimming: 3 bases; junction bases outside the gene matches: 5. Here the CDR3 reads CASLRQGTDTQYF. CDR3 nucleotide sequence: TGTGCCAGCCTACGACAGGGAACAGATACGCAGTATTTT.

The chain combines TRBV5-1 with TRBJ1-2, with a possible D match to TRBD1 (6 bases). The length of the CDR3 is 14 residues. Deletions cut 1 base from V and 8 bases from J, with 15 bases between. Germline CDR1 and CDR2: SGHRS and YFSETQ. The CDR3 sequence is CASSLFSRGEGYTF. CDR3 DNA: TGCGCCAGCAGCTTGTTTTCCAGGGGAGAAGGCTACACCTTC.

This clonotype was counted at least ten times. The chain joins TRBV7-2 to TRBJ1-2; TRBD1 matches 8 bases. V lost 5 bases to trimming and J lost 3 bases; unmatched junction nucleotides: 8. The CDR3 runs to 15 residues. Germline-derived CDR1 and CDR2 are SGHTA and FQGNSA. As DNA, the CDR3 is TGTGCCAGCAGCCCCTCTGGGACAGGCCACTATGGCTACACCTTC. Amino acids: CASSPSGTGHYGYTF.